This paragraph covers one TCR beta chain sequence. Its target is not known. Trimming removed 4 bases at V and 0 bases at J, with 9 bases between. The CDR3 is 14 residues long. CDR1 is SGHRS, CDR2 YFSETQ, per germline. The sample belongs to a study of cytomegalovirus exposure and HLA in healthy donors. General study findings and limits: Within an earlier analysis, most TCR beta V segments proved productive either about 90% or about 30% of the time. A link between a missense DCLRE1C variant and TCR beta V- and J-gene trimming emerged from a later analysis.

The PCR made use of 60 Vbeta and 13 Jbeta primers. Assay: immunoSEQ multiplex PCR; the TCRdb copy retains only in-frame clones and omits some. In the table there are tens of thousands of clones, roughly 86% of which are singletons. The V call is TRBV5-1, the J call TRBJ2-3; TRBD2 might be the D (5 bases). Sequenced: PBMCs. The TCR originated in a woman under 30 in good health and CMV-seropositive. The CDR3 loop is CASSGGRSTDTQYF. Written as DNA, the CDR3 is TGCGCCAGCAGCGGAGGAAGGAGCACAGATACGCAGTATTTT.